The sequence of this T cell receptor (beta chain) was determined in a study of OX40 agonist ivuxolimab in advanced cancers. Study details: Among those treated, three patients had partial responses, one with hepatocellular carcinoma and two with cutaneous melanoma.

Sequencing used immunoSEQ multiplex PCR; TCRdb keeps in-frame clones, though not all of them. The sample yields about 46,000 clones, about 87% seen once. The germline CDR1 and CDR2 sequences are LGHNA and YNFKEQ. The CDR3 has 18 residues. The V end was cut by 0 bases, the J end by 1 base, with 17 bases between. V and J are TRBV4-2 and TRBJ2-3; tentatively, D is TRBD2 (6 bases). The receptor's source is an adult with an advanced solid tumor such as melanoma, head and neck, liver or kidney cancer. The material was CD4+ or CD8+ T cells sorted from blood, obtained in a trial of the OX40 agonist ivuxolimab. Written as DNA, the CDR3 is TGTGCCAGCAGCCAAGATGGAAAAGGGCGGGGCCGCACAGATACGCAGTATTTT. Protein: CASSQDGKGRGRTDTQYF.